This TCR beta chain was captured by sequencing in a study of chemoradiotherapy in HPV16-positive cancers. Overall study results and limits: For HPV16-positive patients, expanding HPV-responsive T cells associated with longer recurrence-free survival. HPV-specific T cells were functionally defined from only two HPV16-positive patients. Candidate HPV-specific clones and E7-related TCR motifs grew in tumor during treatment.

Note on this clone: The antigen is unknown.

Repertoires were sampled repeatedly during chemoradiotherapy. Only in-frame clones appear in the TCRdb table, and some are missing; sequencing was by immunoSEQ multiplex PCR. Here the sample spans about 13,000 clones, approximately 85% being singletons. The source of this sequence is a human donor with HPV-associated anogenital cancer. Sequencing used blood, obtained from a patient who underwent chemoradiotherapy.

DNA of the CDR3: TGTGCCAGTAGTGCACAGTTGCACCAGCCCCAGCATTTT. Its protein is CASSAQLHQPQHF. The chain joins TRBV19 to TRBJ1-5, with no clear D. V lost 5 bases, J lost 7 bases, and 12 bases lay in between. The CDR3 has 13 amino acids. CDR1 and CDR2 from the germline V gene are LNHDA and SQIVND (reference sequence).